This T cell receptor beta chain originates from a study of blood T cells in healthy people across ages. Study-wide points: It was not known whether donors were CMV positive (a possible confounder of expanded clonotype changes).

V gave up 3 bases and J gave up 6 bases; unmatched junction bases: 7. Germline values: CDR1 LGHDT, CDR2 YNNKEL (reference sequence). The CDR3 covers 14 residues. In regard to this clonotype: As yet, its antigen is unknown.

A second about 6 to 12 cycle PCR used barcoded and J-beta primers. TCRdb reprocessed the 5' RACE reads with MiXCR, giving one entry per CDR3 protein. The repertoire holds fewer than 1.5 million distinct CDR3 sequences, with about 43% as singletons. The chain uses TRBV3-1 and TRBJ1-2, with TRBD1 matching over 7 bases. Sample: blood. The TCR was taken from a woman under 30 in good health. The CDR3 loop reads CASSHRGTGDGYTF. The DNA of the CDR3 is TGTGCCAGCAGCCACCGAGGAACAGGGGATGGCTACACCTTC.